This T cell receptor beta chain was retrieved from a study of cytomegalovirus exposure and HLA in healthy donors. The CDR3 consists of 13 residues. V was trimmed by 4 bases and J by 4 bases, leaving 10 bases between them. Germline CDR1 MNHEY, CDR2 SMNVEV (reference sequence). Use of 60 Vbeta and 13 Jbeta primers characterized the PCR. The table came from immunoSEQ multiplex PCR; TCRdb's copy has only in-frame clones and leaves some out. The sample has 100,000 to 120,000 clones, less than 85% seen once. This clone was detected once. The source is a man between 35 and 55 years old in good health and CMV-seropositive. The sample was PBMCs. The rearrangement uses TRBV27 and TRBJ1-2; D gene uncertain. Here the CDR3 reads CASSSLGVYGYTF. The CDR3 coding sequence is TGTGCCAGCAGTTCCCTGGGAGTCTATGGCTACACCTTC.